This section outlines one T cell receptor (beta chain) sequence together with its context. The method was immunoSEQ multiplex PCR; TCRdb's version includes in-frame clones alone and lacks a portion of them. The data show approximately 230,000 clones, 87% seen once. The data stem from a study of blood T cell repertoires in COVID-19. From germline, CDR1 is SGDLS and CDR2 YYNGEE. The CDR3 covers 14 residues. Trimming took 4 bases from V and 1 from J, leaving 9 bases between them. The specimen was peripheral blood. The chain combines TRBV9 with TRBJ2-1; tentative D call: TRBD1 (5 bases). The TCR was taken from a man aged 18-30 years with active or convalescent COVID-19. CDR3 amino acids: CASSPQGSYNEQFF. The CDR3 DNA is TGTGCCAGCAGCCCTCAGGGTTCCTACAATGAGCAGTTCTTC. Full variable domain (remainder filled in from reference TRBV9 and TRBJ2-1): DSGVTQTPKHLITATGQRVTLRCSPRSGDLSVYWYQQSLDQGLQFLIQYYNGEERAKGNILERFSAQQFPDLHSELNLSSLELGDSALYFCASSPQGSYNEQFFGPGTRLTVL.